This T cell receptor (beta chain) was profiled in a study of T-cell reconstitution after alpha-beta-depleted transplantation in children. Findings and limits, study-wide: About two months after transplant, alpha-beta T cells reportedly came from several hundred expanded graft clones. T-cell counts and diversity at one year following transplant were attributed mainly to newly produced T cells.

This clonotype has ten or more counts. The antigen is unknown. This CDR3 contains 13 residues. The germline V and J ends were trimmed by 3 bases and 4 bases, with 9 bases remaining between them. Preparing the TCRbeta library involved the use of unique molecular identifiers. TCRdb ran MiXCR on the PCR reads and lists one entry per CDR3 protein. In the table there are under 300,000 distinct CDR3 sequences, more than 9% of which are singletons. The V call is TRBV12-3 or TRBV12-4, the J call TRBJ1-2, with a weak D call TRBD1 (5 bases). This TCR came from a male patient between 2 and 9 years old who had a stem cell transplant for chronic granulomatous disease, so the T cells may come from the graft donor. The sample consisted of peripheral blood, taken 180 days after TCRalphabeta/CD19-depleted stem cell transplant. The CDR3 sequence is CASSLPGGYGYTF. CDR3 DNA sequence: TGTGCCAGCAGTTTGCCGGGGGGCTATGGCTACACCTTC.